What follows describes a single T cell receptor (beta chain). What it recognizes is unknown. The method was immunoSEQ multiplex PCR; TCRdb's version includes in-frame clones alone and lacks a portion of them. This table holds 12,000 or so clones, over 95% found once. This record comes from a study of T cells and Merkel cell carcinoma outcomes. General study points: In Merkel cell carcinoma, repertoire and T-cell density reportedly predicted outcomes.

From germline, CDR1 is SGHRS and CDR2 YFSETQ. The V gene end was trimmed by 4 bases and the J gene end by 0 bases; junction bases not matched to a gene: 0. This CDR3 spans 15 amino acids. The chain couples TRBV5-1 to TRBJ2-1, with 11 bases that match TRBD2. The sequence was collected from a human donor with Merkel cell carcinoma. The sample was tumor tissue from Merkel cell carcinoma. The CDR3 reads CASSTSGSSYNEQFF. For the CDR3, the DNA is TGCGCCAGCAGCACTAGCGGGAGCTCCTACAATGAGCAGTTCTTC.